This T cell receptor beta chain comes out of a study of OX40 agonist ivuxolimab in advanced cancers. Whole-study results and caveats: There were, on average, more expanded clones in CD8+ T cells than in CD4+.

In the case of this clone: Its specificity is not known.

This CDR3 spans 14 amino acids. V was shortened by 3 bases and J by 6 bases, with 14 bases between the two germline ends. In germline, CDR1 is ENHRY, CDR2 SYGVKD. Sequencing was performed with immunoSEQ multiplex PCR; in TCRdb, only in-frame clones are kept and a portion is missing. The sample contains around 90,000 clones, 80% to 95% of which appear only once. The clonotype comes from an adult with an advanced solid tumor such as melanoma, head and neck, liver or kidney cancer. The sample in question was CD4+ or CD8+ T cells sorted from blood, obtained in a trial of the OX40 agonist ivuxolimab. This chain uses TRBV10-3 with TRBJ1-2; tentatively, D is TRBD1 (6 bases). The CDR3 DNA sequence: TGTGCCATCAGTGATCTTGCAGGGGATGATGGCTACACCTTC. Translation: CAISDLAGDDGYTF.